This TCR beta chain stems from a study of regulatory T cells in long-lasting Graves disease. Trimming removed 7 bases at V and 5 bases at J, with 17 bases between. The CDR3 totals 14 residues. Germline V gives CDR1 MDHEN, CDR2 SYDVKM. This clonotype was detected ten times or more. Time point denoted: newly diagnosed GD, antithyroid drugs for less than 3 months. There was RNA extracted from PBMCs, and the TCR library was made from it. The TCR beta library used iRepertoire HTBI primers with Arm-PCR amplification of CDR3. TCRdb reprocessed the multiplex PCR reads via MiXCR and lists one record per CDR3 protein. Of some 500,000 distinct CDR3 sequences in the sample, around an eighth were seen once. These data also formed part of another study, on T cells in Graves' hyperthyroidism and ophthalmopathy.

The source of this sequence is a man aged 25-40 years with Graves disease. The sample here was peripheral blood mononuclear cells (PBMCs), taken at new diagnosis, from a patient treated with antithyroid drugs. This sequence joins TRBV28 and TRBJ2-5; perhaps TRBD1 as D (6 bases). This CDR3 is CASNPKGVLETQYF. The CDR3 DNA is TGTGCCAGCAATCCTAAGGGGGTGCTTGAGACCCAGTACTTC.